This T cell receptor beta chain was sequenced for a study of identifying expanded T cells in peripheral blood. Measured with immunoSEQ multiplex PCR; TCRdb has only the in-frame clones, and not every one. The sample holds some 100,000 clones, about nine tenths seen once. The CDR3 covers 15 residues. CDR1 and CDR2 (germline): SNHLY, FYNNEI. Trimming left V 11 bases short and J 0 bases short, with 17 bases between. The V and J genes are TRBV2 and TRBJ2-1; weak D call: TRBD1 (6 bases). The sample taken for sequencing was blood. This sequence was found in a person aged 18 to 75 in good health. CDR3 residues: CAGSTGPDSYNEQFF. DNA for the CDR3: TGTGCCGGATCGACAGGCCCCGACTCCTACAATGAGCAGTTCTTC.